This T cell receptor (beta chain) was recovered during a study of blood T cell repertoires in COVID-19. For the study at large: Sources were T cells, B-cell-depleted T cells, or PBMCs; the material itself was cDNA or gDNA.

The CDR3 has 15 residues. Looked up from germline, CDR1 is SGHTA and CDR2 is FQGNSA. The ends lost 6 bases at V and 4 bases at J; junction bases unmatched: 8. Repertoires were generated with immunoSEQ multiplex PCR, while TCRdb's copy carries only in-frame clones and drops some. The repertoire holds around 160,000 clones, with more than 90% as singletons. This TCR was recovered from a man in his sixties with active or convalescent COVID-19. The sequenced material came from peripheral blood. The chain couples TRBV7-2 to TRBJ2-3; 9 nucleotides agree with TRBD1. CDR3 region: CASRPGQGKSDTQYF. The CDR3 nucleotides read TGTGCCAGCAGACCCGGACAGGGGAAGTCAGATACGCAGTATTTT. Filled out from reference TRBV7-2 and TRBJ2-3, the complete variable domain reads GAGVSQSPSNKVTEKGKDVELRCDPISGHTALYWYRQSLGQGLEFLIYFQGNSAPDKSGLPSDRFSAERTGGSVSTLTIQRTQQEDSAVYLCASRPGQGKSDTQYFGPGTRLTVL.